This T cell receptor (beta chain) derives from a study of beta chain features in type 1 diabetes. Across the whole study: Sorted cell examination encompassed around 100,000,000 cells across all samples.

Germline CDR1 and CDR2: SEHNR and FQNEAQ (reference sequence). This CDR3 has 15 amino acids. V trimming: 5 bases; J trimming: 8 bases; junction bases outside the gene matches: 11. The study reverse transcribed the entire isolated RNA, so it sequenced expressed TCRB transcripts. Profiled with immunoSEQ multiplex PCR; TCRdb holds only in-frame clones, not every one. The sample records around 250,000 clones, 25% to 30% being singletons. This clone was counted only a few times. The sequencing sample was made of central memory CD4+ T cells from blood. The TCR comes from a man aged 25-45 years in good health. V is TRBV7-9 and J is TRBJ2-3; 9 nucleotides line up with TRBD2. CDR3 sequence (DNA): TGTGCCAGCAGCAGGGAGGTAGCGGGAGTGCCTACGCAGTATTTT. Its translation is CASSREVAGVPTQYF.